The 6 T cell receptor beta chains listed next were all sequenced from one sample in a study of blood T cell repertoires in COVID-19. The protocol was immunoSEQ multiplex PCR, while the TCRdb copy is restricted to in-frame clones and leaves out a portion. The sample records around 250,000 clones, approximately 89% being singletons. Material: peripheral blood. Source of these receptors: a woman aged 40 to 50 who had recovered from COVID-19.

The chain carries TRBV9 and TRBJ2-1, with D possibly TRBD1 on 6 matching bases. Germline CDR1 is SGDLS and CDR2 is YYNGEE. V lost 4 bases, J lost 4 bases, and 12 bases lay in between. The length of the CDR3 is 14 residues. As DNA, the CDR3 is TGTGCCAGCAGCACCCGGACAGCTTACAATGAGCAGTTCTTC. Protein product: CASSTRTAYNEQFF.

This chain connects TRBV20-1 to TRBJ1-5; TRBD1 matches 7 bases. The CDR3 contains 16 residues. Germline V gene data show CDR1 as DFQATT and CDR2 as SNEGSKA (reference sequence). J was trimmed by 3 bases and V by 3 bases; bases with no gene match: 11. DNA for the CDR3: TGCAGTGCTAGTGTTGCTTTCAGGGGGATCAATCAGCCCCAGCATTTT. Translation gives CSASVAFRGINQPQHF.

Remarks on this clone: In the same sample, other DNA sequences code for this CDR3. The V call is TRBV6-4, the J call TRBJ2-3, with D possibly matching TRBD1 (5 bases). The CDR3 length is 14 residues. Germline V lookup: CDR1 MRHNA, CDR2 SNTAGT. Trimming pared 2 bases from V and 1 base from J, leaving 7 bases between. The CDR3 DNA reads as TGTGCCAGCAGTGACGGACACCGCACAGATACGCAGTATTTT. Translating gives CASSDGHRTDTQYF.

The rearrangement uses TRBV6-2 or TRBV6-3 and TRBJ2-1; 8 bases agree with TRBD2. The J segment lost 3 bases and the V segment lost 6 bases, leaving 7 bases of the junction unmatched. CDR3 size: 15 residues. Germline V gene data show CDR1 as MNHEY and CDR2 as SVGEGT. Written as DNA, the CDR3 is TGTGCCAGCAGCCGCCGGGGGGGCGACTACAATGAGCAGTTCTTC. This encodes CASSRRGGDYNEQFF.

The genes are TRBV2 and TRBJ1-1; no firm D call. Trimming pared 7 bases from V and 3 bases from J, leaving 12 bases between. The CDR3 runs 13 residues. Germline CDR1 SNHLY, CDR2 FYNNEI. The CDR3 loop reads CASKGREDTEAFF. The CDR3 DNA sequence: TGTGCCAGCAAAGGGCGGGAGGACACTGAAGCTTTCTTT.

The chain links TRBV28 to TRBJ1-1, with a tentative D call TRBD1 (6 bases). CDR3 length: 15 residues. The germline gives CDR1 MDHEN, CDR2 SYDVKM. The germline V and J ends were trimmed by 7 bases and 3 bases, with 18 bases remaining between them. This CDR3 is CASTMGGAADTEAFF. The CDR3 nucleotides read TGTGCCAGCACTATGGGGGGGGCAGCCGACACTGAAGCTTTCTTT.